Listed here are 8 T cell receptor beta chains from one sample, sequenced in a study of technical replicates of blood from a few donors. This table comes from immunoSEQ multiplex PCR, and its TCRdb copy is limited to in-frame clones, with some not included. The data contain 65,000 to 80,000 clones, roughly 96% of them seen just once; the ten biggest clones take up roughly 0.34%. Material: T cells isolated from PBMCs. All receptors come from a human donor in good health.

The chain has TRBV2 and TRBJ2-3; TRBD2 aligns across 10 bases. J was trimmed by 3 bases and V by 5 bases; bases with no gene match: 5. The V gene's germline CDR1 is SNHLY and CDR2 FYNNEI. CDR3 length equals 15 residues. CDR3 coding DNA: TGTGCCAGCAGTTCCCTAGCGGGAGAAACAGATACGCAGTATTTT. This translates into CASSSLAGETDTQYF.

The chain joins TRBV29-1 to TRBJ1-5; D gene ambiguous. Trimming removed 4 bases at V and 4 bases at J, with 8 bases between. The CDR3 spans 12 residues. Germline V gene sequence: CDR1 SQVTM, CDR2 ANQGSEA. Here the CDR3 reads CSVVSGNQPQHF. The DNA of the CDR3 is TGCAGCGTTGTAAGCGGGAATCAGCCCCAGCATTTT.

The chain combines TRBV5-1 with TRBJ2-3; 10 bases are shared with TRBD2. This CDR3 contains 16 residues. CDR1 SGHRS and CDR2 YFSETQ come from the germline V gene. V lost 0 bases to trimming and J lost 5 bases; unmatched junction nucleotides: 6. The chain's CDR3 is CASSLAGAGGGDTQYF. CDR3 nucleotide sequence: TGCGCCAGCAGCTTGGCCGGAGCGGGAGGGGGAGATACGCAGTATTTT.

V is TRBV10-3 and J is TRBJ2-2; 11 positions match TRBD1. CDR1 and CDR2 (germline): ENHRY, SYGVKD. The CDR3 runs 14 residues. The junction had 2 bases not matched to a gene; V was cut back by 6 bases and J by 5 bases. CDR3: CAIRGTGGTGELFF. CDR3 sequence (DNA): TGTGCCATCAGAGGGACAGGGGGAACCGGGGAGCTGTTTTTT.

This rearrangement joins TRBV28 to TRBJ2-3, with 12 bases that match TRBD2. With V trimmed by 6 bases and J by 1 base, 11 bases remained unmatched. Germline V gene data show CDR1 as MDHEN and CDR2 as SYDVKM. The CDR3 totals 18 residues. CDR3 in DNA: TGTGCCAGCAGGTCTCTAGCGGGAGGGTGGGGTGGCACAGATACGCAGTATTTT. Translation: CASRSLAGGWGGTDTQYF. The full variable domain, rest sourced from reference TRBV28 and TRBJ2-3, is DVKVTQSSRYLVKRTGEKVFLECVQDMDHENMFWYRQDPGLGLRLIYFSYDVKMKEKGDIPEGYSVSREKKERFSLILESASTNQTSMYLCASRSLAGGWGGTDTQYFGPGTRLTVL.

The CDR3 DNA is TGTGCCAGCAGCGCGAGGACGGCGGGCAATGAGCAGTTCTTC. It encodes CASSARTAGNEQFF. This sequence joins TRBV2 and TRBJ2-1; maybe TRBD2 (5 bases). V was pared by 6 bases and J by 6 bases, with 15 bases between. Germline-derived CDR1 and CDR2 are SNHLY and FYNNEI. This CDR3 has 14 amino acids. Using reference TRBV2 and TRBJ2-1 for the parts outside the CDR3, the full variable domain is EPEVTQTPSHQVTQMGQEVILRCVPISNHLYFYWYRQILGQKVEFLVSFYNNEISEKSEIFDDQFSVERPDGSNFTLKIRSTKLEDSAMYFCASSARTAGNEQFFGPGTRLTVL.

The V call is TRBV6-5, the J call TRBJ1-5; 8 bases are shared with TRBD1. Germline V gene sequence: CDR1 MNHEY, CDR2 SVGAGI. The CDR3 runs to 15 residues. After removal of 6 bases from V and 7 bases from J, the junction contained 11 bases not matched to a gene. The CDR3 DNA reads as TGTGCCAGCAGCCGCGTTTCAGGGGGCGACCAGCCCCAGCATTTT. The encoded protein is CASSRVSGGDQPQHF.

The chain couples TRBV19 to TRBJ2-7; D might be TRBD1 (5 bases). The V end was cut by 4 bases, the J end by 7 bases, with 17 bases between. The CDR3 contains 14 residues. Germline CDR1 and CDR2: LNHDA and SQIVND (reference sequence). Here the CDR3 DNA reads TGTGCCAGTAGTACACAGGCCTTCGAAATTGAGCAGTACTTC. It translates to CASSTQAFEIEQYF.